This T cell receptor (beta chain) was recorded in a study of cytomegalovirus exposure and HLA in healthy donors. Study findings and constraints: Accurate prediction of HLA-A and HLA-B alleles (for most subjects) was reportedly achieved from TCR beta sequences. In an earlier analysis, productive rearrangement rates for most beta V segments clustered near 87% or 30%.

Concerning this clone: Its antigen remains unknown.

Trimming cost V 0 bases and J 5 bases, with 9 bases left between them. The length of the CDR3 is 13 residues. CDR1 SGDLS and CDR2 YYNGEE come from the germline V gene. Primers for the PCR totalled 60 Vbeta and 13 Jbeta. Some clones are missing from TCRdb's copy, which holds only in-frame ones; the method was immunoSEQ multiplex PCR. The sample lists roughly 97,000 clones, approximately 70% seen once, with over 3% in the top ten. The V call is TRBV9, the J call TRBJ2-7; tentative D call: TRBD2 (5 bases). What was sequenced was PBMCs. The sequence was obtained from a man aged 40-50 years in good health and CMV-seronegative. CDR3 protein: CASSVVSGDEQYF. CDR3 DNA: TGTGCCAGCAGCGTAGTGTCCGGGGACGAGCAGTACTTC.